What follows are 13 T cell receptor beta chains derived from one specimen sequenced in a study of CD8+ T cells in alopecia areata. cDNA reverse transcribed from extracted RNA served as the sequencing template. TCRdb keeps only in-frame clones here, not all; method: immunoSEQ multiplex PCR. The table has over 200,000 clones, approximately 52% seen once; the top ten hold over 0.4%. The input for sequencing was CD4+ T cells sorted from blood, taken at week 0. These receptors all come from a human donor with alopecia areata.

V is TRBV30 and J is TRBJ2-2; perhaps TRBD1 as D (6 bases). The CDR3 is 12 residues long. Trimming left V 3 bases short and J 6 bases short, with 8 bases between. CDR1 and CDR2 (germline): GTSNPN, SVGIG (reference sequence). The CDR3 nucleotides read TGTGCCTGGAGAGGGGGATCCGGGGAGCTGTTTTTT. Protein: CAWRGGSGELFF.

CDR3 nucleotide sequence: TGTGCCAGCAGCTCGTCATCCGGCTACACCTTC. Protein: CASSSSSGYTF. This rearrangement joins TRBV5-6 to TRBJ1-2, with D uncertain. The CDR3 spans 11 residues. Germline V gene sequence: CDR1 SGHDT, CDR2 YYEEEE. V lost 3 bases and J lost 8, with 8 bases in between.

This clone has more than one count but fewer than ten. The rearrangement uses TRBV6-5 and TRBJ2-5; D not certain. V shed 3 bases and J shed 4 bases, with 9 bases lying between them. Germline CDR1 reads MNHEY; CDR2 reads SVGAGI. The CDR3 covers 13 residues. The CDR3 spells CASSYRSRETQYF. In DNA form, the CDR3 reads TGTGCCAGCAGTTATCGGTCCAGAGAGACCCAGTACTTC.

The chain couples TRBV5-6 to TRBJ2-4, with 11 bases identical to TRBD1. The V gene end was trimmed by 0 bases and the J gene end by 8 bases; junction bases not matched to a gene: 7. The CDR3 totals 16 residues. Germline CDR1 SGHDT, CDR2 YYEEEE. The CDR3 nucleotides are TGTGCCAGCAGCTTGGCCTATAGGGGACAGGGGGACATTCAGTACTTC. This translates into CASSLAYRGQGDIQYF.

This sequence joins TRBV11-2 and TRBJ1-1; a possible D gene is TRBD1 (6 bases). V gave up 5 bases and J gave up 2 bases, with 18 bases separating them. The CDR3 is 16 residues long. Germline CDR1 SGHAT, CDR2 FQNNGV. The CDR3 sequence: CASSLTGTSLNTEAFF. DNA for the CDR3: TGTGCCAGCAGCCTCACCGGGACAAGTCTAAACACTGAAGCTTTCTTT.

The chain combines TRBV19 with TRBJ2-7; 9 nucleotides line up with TRBD1. The CDR3 consists of 14 residues. Germline V gene sequence: CDR1 LNHDA, CDR2 SQIVND (reference sequence). Trimming removed 6 bases from V and 3 bases from J; junction bases left unmatched: 6. CDR3 loop: CASSQLGQGYEQYF. For the CDR3, the DNA is TGTGCCAGTAGCCAATTGGGACAGGGCTACGAGCAGTACTTC.

The chain has TRBV29-1 and TRBJ1-4; weak D call: TRBD1 (5 bases). V lost 6 bases and J 1 base, leaving 12 bases between the germline ends. This CDR3 comprises 14 residues. Germline V CDR1 and CDR2: SQVTM, ANQGSEA. The chain's CDR3 is CSVTGHLTNEKLFF. CDR3 nucleotides: TGCAGCGTAACAGGACATTTAACTAATGAAAAACTGTTTTTT. Drawing the rest from reference TRBV29-1 and TRBJ1-4, the complete variable domain is SAVISQKPSRDICQRGTSLTIQCQVDSQVTMMFWYRQQPGQSLTLIATANQGSEATYESGFVIDKFPISRPNLTFSTLTVSNMSPEDSSIYLCSVTGHLTNEKLFFGSGTQLSVL.

This clone was counted between two and nine times. The chain employs TRBV2 and TRBJ1-2; unclear D gene. The CDR3 length is 14 residues. V was trimmed by 5 bases and J by 4 bases, leaving 14 bases between them. Germline CDR1 SNHLY, CDR2 FYNNEI. The CDR3 is CASSQNLRSYGYTF. Written as DNA, the CDR3 is TGTGCCAGCAGTCAGAATTTACGCAGCTATGGCTACACCTTC.

The chain recombines TRBV30 with TRBJ2-1; TRBD1 aligns across 8 bases. The CDR3 is made up of 14 amino acids. CDR1 GTSNPN and CDR2 SVGIG come from the germline V gene (reference sequence). The J segment lost 4 bases and the V segment lost 3 bases, leaving 5 bases of the junction unmatched. CDR3 in amino acids: CAWSGTGYYNEQFF. DNA for the CDR3: TGTGCCTGGAGCGGGACAGGTTATTACAATGAGCAGTTCTTC.

The chain combines TRBV6-1 with TRBJ1-5, with D hard to call. V was trimmed by 7 bases and J by 3 bases, leaving 16 bases between them. Germline-derived CDR1 and CDR2 are MNHNS and SASEGT. CDR3 size: 15 residues. DNA of the CDR3: TGTGCCAGCACTCGTGTTCGGGCGGACAATCAGCCCCAGCATTTT. It specifies CASTRVRADNQPQHF.

This clone was observed a single time. The V call is TRBV11-2, the J call TRBJ1-1; the match to TRBD1 covers 7 bases. J lost 2 bases, V lost 2 bases, and 5 bases had no gene match. The CDR3 has 15 residues. Germline V gene data show CDR1 as SGHAT and CDR2 as FQNNGV. Written as DNA, the CDR3 is TGTGCCAGCAGCTTAAACCACAGGGGAAACACTGAAGCTTTCTTT. Its protein is CASSLNHRGNTEAFF.

The chain employs TRBV11-2 and TRBJ2-5; 7 bases agree with TRBD1. CDR3 length equals 13 residues. Germline V gene data show CDR1 as SGHAT and CDR2 as FQNNGV. V gave up 10 bases and J gave up 2 bases; unmatched junction bases: 7. The chain's CDR3 is CATALTGQETQYF. Here the CDR3 DNA reads TGTGCCACTGCGCTGACAGGGCAAGAGACCCAGTACTTC.

The genes are TRBV9 and TRBJ2-2, with a tentative D call TRBD1 (6 bases). The CDR3 extends over 17 amino acids. The germline CDR1 and CDR2 sequences are SGDLS and YYNGEE. Between the trimmed V and J ends, which lost 3 bases and 2 bases, there was a span of 17 bases. CDR3 nucleotide sequence: TGTGCCAGCAGCGCCGGAACAGGGCAACTTAACACCGGGGAGCTGTTTTTT. It yields the protein CASSAGTGQLNTGELFF.